Sequencing of this T cell receptor (beta chain) was carried out in a study of shared clonotypes between healthy human individuals. CDR1 and CDR2 (germline): SQVTM, ANQGSEA. Trimming took off 4 bases at V and 9 bases at J, with 13 bases between the two ends. The CDR3 has 11 residues. Assay: immunoSEQ multiplex PCR; the TCRdb copy retains only in-frame clones and omits some. The table lists 2,500,000 or so clones, approximately 94% of them singletons. The sample consisted of naive CD4+ T cells from PBMCs. The subset: CD45RA+ positively selected. This clonotype was sampled from a young man in good health. Some clones in this sample may be carry-over from other donors' samples. This chain joins TRBV29-1 and TRBJ2-7; D not resolved. CDR3: CSVGPTGSQYF. The CDR3 bases are TGCAGCGTTGGCCCGACCGGGTCGCAGTACTTC.